This T cell receptor (beta chain) was observed in a study of lymphopenia after photon versus proton radiotherapy. The CDR3 length is 16 residues. CDR1 is SGHRS, CDR2 YFSETQ, per germline. V lost 1 base and J 7 bases, leaving 15 bases between the germline ends. Regarding the study as a whole: After the lymphocyte nadir, photon-treated repertoires showed oligoclonal expansion, especially of CD8+ Temra cells. Post-nadir TCR diversity decline inversely tracked overall survival among those who died. Only patients who died were analyzed for survival; proton advantage is unproven.

This clone was counted once. No antigen is known for it. Profiled with immunoSEQ multiplex PCR; TCRdb holds only in-frame clones, not every one. The repertoire includes around 22,000 clones, about 80% of them detected once, and roughly a quarter sits in the top ten. This receptor was identified in a man aged 35-49 years with gastric cancer. This chain joins TRBV5-1 and TRBJ1-6; tentative D call: TRBD1 (5 bases). Here the sequenced sample was peripheral blood, taken from a patient treated with photon-based radiotherapy. The CDR3 region has the DNA TGCGCCAGCAGCTTGACCCCTGGGGGTTCGAATTCACCCCTCCACTTT. Encoded protein: CASSLTPGGSNSPLHF.